The 10 T cell receptor beta chains reported below all come from one sample, sequenced in a study of shared clonotypes between healthy human individuals. Only in-frame clones appear in the TCRdb table, and some are missing; sequencing was by immunoSEQ multiplex PCR. This sample has about 1.1 million clones, with about four fifths found just once. Material: memory CD4+ T cells from PBMCs. The subset denotes: CD45RA-negative fraction. The receptors were sampled from a young man in good health. Some clones in this sample may be carry-over from other donors' samples.

V and J are TRBV5-4 and TRBJ1-2; possible D gene TRBD1, 5 bases. This CDR3 has 13 amino acids. Per germline, CDR1 SGHNT and CDR2 YYREEE (reference sequence). Between the trimmed V and J ends, which lost 2 bases and 5 bases, there was a span of 10 bases. CDR3 region: CASSFGHGYGYTF. In nucleotides, the CDR3 is TGTGCCAGCAGCTTTGGACACGGGTATGGCTACACCTTC. Together with reference TRBV5-4 and TRBJ1-2, the CDR3 gives the full variable domain: ETGVTQSPTHLIKTRGQQVTLRCSSQSGHNTVSWYQQALGQGPQFIFQYYREEENGRGNFPPRFSGLQFPNYSSELNVNALELDDSALYLCASSFGHGYGYTFGSGTRLTVV.

The DNA of the CDR3 is TGTGCCAGCAGCTGGGACAGGGCCTACAATGAGCAGTTCTTC. Its translation is CASSWDRAYNEQFF. This chain connects TRBV5-6 to TRBJ2-1; 9 nucleotides align to TRBD1. This CDR3 contains 14 residues. The germline CDR1 and CDR2 sequences are SGHDT and YYEEEE. V lost 3 bases, J lost 2 bases, and 0 bases stayed unmatched.

This chain joins TRBV30 and TRBJ2-5; perhaps TRBD1 as D (5 bases). The CDR3 covers 12 residues. Between the trimmed V and J ends, which lost 2 bases and 5 bases, there was a span of 9 bases. The V gene's germline CDR1 is GTSNPN and CDR2 SVGIG (reference sequence). The CDR3 spells CAWSSSGETQYF. For the CDR3, the DNA is TGTGCCTGGAGTTCCTCAGGGGAGACCCAGTACTTC.

This sequence joins TRBV28 and TRBJ1-2; the D is unclear. The CDR3 length is 13 residues. Looked up from germline, CDR1 is MDHEN and CDR2 is SYDVKM. Trimming removed 1 base from V and 4 bases from J, with 7 bases in between. CDR3 coding DNA: TGTGCCAGCAGTTTATTGTTGGCCTATGGCTACACCTTC. Translated, it gives CASSLLLAYGYTF.

The chain combines TRBV9 with TRBJ2-3, with 7 bases fitting TRBD1. Trimming took 4 bases from V and 3 from J; bases not matched to a gene: 8. The V gene's germline CDR1 is SGDLS and CDR2 YYNGEE. This CDR3 has 15 residues. The CDR3 coding sequence is TGTGCCAGCAGCAGAGACAGGGTGGGAACAGATACGCAGTATTTT. Amino acids: CASSRDRVGTDTQYF.

This clone was seen a handful of times. This rearrangement joins TRBV19 to TRBJ2-2; 8 bases map to TRBD1. Germline assignment: CDR1 LNHDA and CDR2 SQIVND (reference sequence). The trim removed 5 bases at V and 5 bases at J, leaving 4 bases unmatched. The CDR3 consists of 14 residues. The CDR3 spells CASSWDRTTGELFF. The CDR3 DNA follows: TGTGCCAGTAGTTGGGACAGGACGACCGGGGAGCTGTTTTTT.

The J gene is TRBJ2-2, the V gene TRBV7-9, with 8 bases identical to TRBD1. There are 14 residues in the CDR3. From germline, CDR1 is SEHNR and CDR2 FQNEAQ (reference sequence). V shed 5 bases and J 7 bases; nucleotides not matched to a gene: 6. As DNA, the CDR3 is TGTGCCAGCAGCGTGGACAGGGCAATCGGGGAGCTGTTTTTT. Translation: CASSVDRAIGELFF.

The V gene is TRBV5-4, the J gene TRBJ2-6; D is perhaps TRBD2 (5 bases). V was trimmed by 4 bases and J by 2 bases, leaving 13 bases between them. The CDR3 is made up of 16 amino acids. Germline V gene sequence: CDR1 SGHNT, CDR2 YYREEE (reference sequence). The CDR3 region has the DNA TGTGCCAGCAGCCCGGGGTGGGGAGCTGGGGCCAACGTCCTGACTTTC. Translation: CASSPGWGAGANVLTF.

V and J are TRBV2 and TRBJ2-7; perhaps D is TRBD1 or TRBD2 (6 bases each). This CDR3 contains 12 residues. In germline, CDR1 is SNHLY, CDR2 FYNNEI. Trimming took off 6 bases at V and 4 bases at J, with 10 bases between the two ends. This CDR3 reads CASRRGTYEQYF. CDR3 nucleotides: TGTGCCAGCAGGAGGGGGACTTACGAGCAGTACTTC.

V is TRBV5-4 and J is TRBJ2-1; 10 bases fit TRBD1. This CDR3 has 15 residues. V shed 4 bases and J 3 bases; nucleotides not matched to a gene: 4. The germline CDR1 and CDR2 sequences are SGHNT and YYREEE (reference sequence). This chain's CDR3 is CASSPGQGDYNEQFF. As DNA, the CDR3 is TGTGCCAGCAGCCCCGGACAGGGGGACTACAATGAGCAGTTCTTC.